The sample holds one count of the clone carrying this T cell receptor beta chain. The data were taken from a study of blood T cell repertoires in COVID-19. About the study: Researchers got acute and convalescent COVID-19 samples from the United States, Italy and Spain. T cells, B-cell-depleted T cells, or PBMCs provided the cDNA or gDNA that served as material.

Per the original methods: Cell counts per sample came from amplifying reference gene primers. TCRdb keeps only in-frame clones here, not all; method: immunoSEQ multiplex PCR. The DNA was the basis for D and trimming; V, J and clone size are from that table. The sample carries 200,000 to 250,000 clones, about 81% recorded once. Seattle's cohort entered during active infection and was followed longitudinally. Per germline, CDR1 KGHSH and CDR2 LQKENI. Trimming left V 3 bases short and J 4 bases short, with 12 bases between. The CDR3 loop spans 14 amino acids. The sequence came from a woman aged 80 or over with COVID-19, enrolled during active disease. The chain recombines TRBV18 with TRBJ1-1, with a tentative D call TRBD1 (5 bases). The sequenced sample consisted of peripheral blood. The DNA of the CDR3 is TGTGCCAGCTCACCTGGGGCCGGCGGCACTGAAGCTTTCTTT. Its translation is CASSPGAGGTEAFF. Combining the CDR3 with reference TRBV18 and TRBJ1-1 gives the whole variable domain NAGVMQNPRHLVRRRGQEARLRCSPMKGHSHVYWYRQLPEEGLKFMVYLQKENIIDESGMPKERFSAEFPKEGPSILRIQQVVRGDSAAYFCASSPGAGGTEAFFGQGTRLTVV.